The following is a TCR beta chain sequence with its context. Its target is unknown. Germline V gene lookup returns CDR1 SGHAT and CDR2 FQNNGV. This CDR3 contains 15 residues. The data were obtained in a study of CXCR3-negative and CXCR3-positive naive CD8 T cells. The study, taken as a whole, reports: Comparably high diversity was seen in both naive subsets, and much lower diversity in memory CD8+ cells. Cryopreservation partially decreased CXCR3 expression, and most assays used fresh PBMCs.

Preparation of TRB cDNA libraries relied on 5' RACE carrying UMI labels. Reanalyzing the 5' RACE reads, TCRdb keeps one entry per CDR3 protein, without DNA. In total, the table holds 100,000 to 150,000 distinct CDR3 sequences. This receptor was taken from a human donor in good health. Some clones in this sample may be carry-over from other donors' samples. The J gene is TRBJ2-7, the V gene TRBV11-2; without DNA, the TCRdb call of TRBD1 cannot be checked. The sample was naive CXCR3- CD8+ T cells from blood. Subset of the sample: CD45RO-CCR7+CD27+CD95- naive CD8+ T cells lacking CXCR3 (TNR3-). CDR3: CASSQGGAPTYEQYF.